The 20 T cell receptor beta chains listed next were all sequenced from one sample in a study of cytomegalovirus exposure and HLA in healthy donors. Here immunoSEQ multiplex PCR was the method, and the copy in TCRdb shows in-frame clones only, minus some. This table has 150,000 to 200,000 clones, 91% appearing once. The sample was PBMCs. These TCRs come from a woman between 18 and 29 years old in good health and CMV-seropositive.

This rearrangement joins TRBV4-2 to TRBJ1-1; the D is unclear. This CDR3 spans 15 amino acids. V gave up 0 bases and J gave up 5 bases, with 13 bases separating them. Looked up from germline, CDR1 is LGHNA and CDR2 is YNFKEQ. CDR3 protein: CASSQDVPGGTEAFF. For the CDR3, the DNA is TGTGCCAGCAGCCAAGATGTACCCGGAGGGACTGAAGCTTTCTTT.

CDR3 protein: CASSEQPTGTANTGELFF. The DNA of the CDR3 is TGTGCCAGCAGTGAACAGCCTACCGGGACTGCGAACACCGGGGAGCTGTTTTTT. V gene TRBV6-4 combines with J gene TRBJ2-2; D is perhaps TRBD2 (6 bases). Germline V lookup: CDR1 MRHNA, CDR2 SNTAGT. Trimming left V 3 bases short and J 0 bases short, with 17 bases between. The CDR3 sequence is 18 residues long.

This chain links TRBV2 with TRBJ2-2, with D perhaps matching TRBD1 (6 bases). The germline CDR1 and CDR2 sequences are SNHLY and FYNNEI. V lost 5 bases, J lost 3 bases, and 10 bases lay in between. The CDR3 is made up of 14 amino acids. CDR3 amino acids: CASSWDIYTGELFF. CDR3 sequence (DNA): TGTGCCAGCAGTTGGGACATTTACACCGGGGAGCTGTTTTTT.

The chain is built from TRBV20-1 and TRBJ2-7; a possible D gene is TRBD1 (5 bases). There are 11 residues in the CDR3. The V end was cut by 7 bases, the J end by 4 bases, with 11 bases between. Germline CDR1 reads DFQATT; CDR2 reads SNEGSKA (reference sequence). The CDR3 loop reads CSGLDNYEQYF. In nucleotides, the CDR3 is TGCAGTGGGTTGGACAATTACGAGCAGTACTTC.

The gene calls are TRBV27 and TRBJ2-7, with D possibly TRBD1 on 6 matching bases. Looked up from germline, CDR1 is MNHEY and CDR2 is SMNVEV (reference sequence). The CDR3 loop spans 12 amino acids. The ends were cut back, 10 bases at V and 4 bases at J, with 14 bases in the middle. The CDR3 bases are TGTGCCACCACTTCCAGGGGTTACGAGCAGTACTTC. It yields the protein CATTSRGYEQYF.

In this sample, this clone turned up a few times. This chain joins TRBV6-5 and TRBJ2-7; a weak D match, TRBD1 (6 bases). The CDR3 covers 12 residues. The germline V and J ends were trimmed by 6 bases and 12 bases, with 18 bases remaining between them. Germline CDR1 MNHEY, CDR2 SVGAGI. CDR3 protein: CASRKVTGETYF. CDR3 DNA: TGTGCCAGCAGAAAGGTGACAGGCGAGACGTACTTC.

The CDR3 spells CASSKGGGPGNTIYF. The CDR3 DNA sequence: TGTGCCAGCAGCAAAGGTGGAGGTCCTGGAAACACCATATATTTT. The chain employs TRBV21-1 and TRBJ1-3. TRBV21-1 is tagged as a pseudogene. This CDR3 spans 15 amino acids.

The chain carries TRBV7-9 and TRBJ1-2; 9 bases align to TRBD1. V gave up 1 base and J gave up 4 bases; unmatched junction bases: 4. Per the germline V gene, CDR1 is SEHNR and CDR2 is FQNEAQ (reference sequence). This CDR3 has 15 amino acids. Written as DNA, the CDR3 is TGTGCCAGCAGCTTAGGACAGGGGGGCCCCTATGGCTACACCTTC. Protein product: CASSLGQGGPYGYTF.

The V call is TRBV10-2, the J call TRBJ2-7; 7 bases are a match to TRBD1. This CDR3 comprises 12 residues. The J segment lost 1 base and the V segment lost 6 bases, leaving 0 bases of the junction unmatched. Germline assignment: CDR1 WSHSY and CDR2 SAAADI. The CDR3 loop is CASRDRSYEQYF. In DNA form, the CDR3 reads TGCGCCAGCAGGGACAGGTCCTACGAGCAGTACTTC.

The chain employs TRBV2 and TRBJ2-5; D possibly corresponds to TRBD1 (5 bases). The germline V gene encodes CDR1 SNHLY and CDR2 FYNNEI. This CDR3 is 13 amino acids long. The ends were cut back, 2 bases at V and 5 bases at J, with 9 bases in the middle. The CDR3 spells CASSEQGRETQYF. The CDR3 nucleotides are TGTGCCAGCAGTGAACAGGGAAGGGAGACCCAGTACTTC.

The V and J genes are TRBV4-3 and TRBJ2-2; TRBD2 aligns across 9 bases. Germline-derived CDR1 and CDR2 are LGHNA and YSLEER. The CDR3 is 15 residues long. The V and J ends lost 1 base and 6 bases, in that order; junction bases with no gene match: 3. This CDR3 reads CASSQGGRAAGELFF. The CDR3 DNA reads TGCGCCAGCAGCCAAGGCGGGAGGGCCGCCGGGGAGCTGTTTTTT.

This clone has a handful of counts. The chain joins TRBV19 to TRBJ2-1; 14 bases are shared with TRBD2. With V trimmed by 4 bases and J by 9 bases, 2 bases remained unmatched. This CDR3 region has 14 residues. Germline V CDR1 and CDR2: LNHDA, SQIVND (reference sequence). CDR3 nucleotide sequence: TGTGCCAGTAGTAGACTAGCGGGAGGGACTGAGCAGTTCTTC. It specifies CASSRLAGGTEQFF.

This clone has more than one count but fewer than ten. The chain is built from TRBV30 and TRBJ2-7; unclear D gene. The CDR3 length is 12 residues. With 0 bases removed from V and 3 bases from J, the gap between germline ends came to 6 bases. CDR1 and CDR2 (germline): GTSNPN, SVGIG (reference sequence). The DNA for the CDR3 is TGTGCCTGGAGTGTAACTGGCTACGAGCAGTACTTC. It yields the protein CAWSVTGYEQYF.

The chain carries TRBV5-1 and TRBJ2-1, with no clear D. Germline-derived CDR1 and CDR2 are SGHRS and YFSETQ. The CDR3 covers 11 residues. V was pared by 4 bases and J by 5 bases, with 4 bases between. The CDR3 spells CASSADNEQFF. CDR3 nucleotides: TGCGCCAGCAGCGCAGACAATGAGCAGTTCTTC.

In DNA, the CDR3 is TGTGCCAGCAGCTTAGTCCCCCCCAGGGGAATCGAAAATACTGTGTTTTTT. This sequence encodes CASSLVPPRGIENTVFF. This sequence joins TRBV7-9 and TRBJ1-4; a weak D match, TRBD1 (6 bases). CDR3 length: 17 residues. CDR1 SEHNR and CDR2 FQNEAQ come from the germline V gene (reference sequence). V shed 1 base and J shed 15 bases, with 27 bases lying between them.

The CDR3 region is CASSTPGATNEKLFF. DNA of the CDR3: TGTGCCAGCAGCACTCCTGGTGCAACTAATGAAAAACTGTTTTTT. The rearrangement joins TRBV9 to TRBJ1-4; D is undetermined. V dropped 4 bases and J dropped 0 bases, with 10 bases sitting between them. This CDR3 spans 15 amino acids. Germline-derived CDR1 and CDR2 are SGDLS and YYNGEE.

The genes are TRBV5-1 and TRBJ2-7; 8 nucleotides line up with TRBD1. The CDR3 contains 17 residues. The J segment lost 0 bases and the V segment lost 0 bases, leaving 8 bases of the junction unmatched. Germline CDR1 SGHRS, CDR2 YFSETQ. CDR3: CASSLGTGGTSSYEQYF. The CDR3 DNA reads as TGCGCCAGCAGCTTGGGAACAGGGGGAACTTCCTCCTACGAGCAGTACTTC.

The V and J genes are TRBV4-3 and TRBJ2-5; 8 bases match TRBD1. CDR1 and CDR2 (germline): LGHNA, YSLEER. V was pared by 4 bases and J by 6 bases, with 10 bases of the junction left unmatched. The CDR3 contains 15 residues. CDR3 sequence (DNA): TGCGCCAGCAGCCCCTCTAGACAGGGGTCGAAGACCCAGTACTTC. This sequence encodes CASSPSRQGSKTQYF.

This clone was counted a few times. The chain has TRBV6-4 and TRBJ2-2; D unresolved. Trimming stripped 0 bases from V and 6 bases from J, with 11 bases between. This CDR3 spans 15 amino acids. Germline loops: CDR1 MRHNA, CDR2 SNTAGT. The CDR3 loop is CASSDSVEPAGELFF. The DNA of the CDR3 is TGTGCCAGCAGTGACTCGGTCGAGCCGGCCGGGGAGCTGTTTTTT.

This rearrangement joins TRBV5-1 to TRBJ2-2, with 8 bases fitting TRBD1. Losses at the gene ends were 4 bases for V and 4 bases for J; bases not matched to a gene: 6. Germline V gene sequence: CDR1 SGHRS, CDR2 YFSETQ. This CDR3 region has 15 residues. The CDR3 DNA follows: TGCGCCAGCAGCGAGGACAGGGTGAGCACCGGGGAGCTGTTTTTT. Translation: CASSEDRVSTGELFF. Looking up the rest from reference TRBV5-1 and TRBJ2-2 gives the full variable domain: KAGVTQTPRYLIKTRGQQVTLSCSPISGHRSVSWYQQTPGQGLQFLFEYFSETQRNKGNFPGRFSGRQFSNSRSEMNVSTLELGDSALYLCASSEDRVSTGELFFGEGSRLTVL.